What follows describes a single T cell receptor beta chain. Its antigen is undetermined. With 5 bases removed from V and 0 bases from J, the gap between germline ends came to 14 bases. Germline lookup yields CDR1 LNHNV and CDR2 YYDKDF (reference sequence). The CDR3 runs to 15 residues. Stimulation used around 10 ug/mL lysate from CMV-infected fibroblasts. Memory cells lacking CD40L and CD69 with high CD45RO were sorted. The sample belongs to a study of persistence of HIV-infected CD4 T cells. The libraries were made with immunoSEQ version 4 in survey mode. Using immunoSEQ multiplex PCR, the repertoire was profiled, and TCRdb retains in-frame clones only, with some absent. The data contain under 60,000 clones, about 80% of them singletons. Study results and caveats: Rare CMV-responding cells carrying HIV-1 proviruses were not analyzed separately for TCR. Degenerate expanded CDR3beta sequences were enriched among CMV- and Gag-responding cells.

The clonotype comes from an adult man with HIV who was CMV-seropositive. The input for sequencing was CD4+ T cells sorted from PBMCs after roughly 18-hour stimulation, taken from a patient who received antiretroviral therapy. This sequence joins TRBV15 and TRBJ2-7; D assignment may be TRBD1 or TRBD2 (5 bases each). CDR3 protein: CATSGDGLSSYEQYF. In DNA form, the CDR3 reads TGTGCCACCAGCGGGGACGGATTATCCTCCTACGAGCAGTACTTC.